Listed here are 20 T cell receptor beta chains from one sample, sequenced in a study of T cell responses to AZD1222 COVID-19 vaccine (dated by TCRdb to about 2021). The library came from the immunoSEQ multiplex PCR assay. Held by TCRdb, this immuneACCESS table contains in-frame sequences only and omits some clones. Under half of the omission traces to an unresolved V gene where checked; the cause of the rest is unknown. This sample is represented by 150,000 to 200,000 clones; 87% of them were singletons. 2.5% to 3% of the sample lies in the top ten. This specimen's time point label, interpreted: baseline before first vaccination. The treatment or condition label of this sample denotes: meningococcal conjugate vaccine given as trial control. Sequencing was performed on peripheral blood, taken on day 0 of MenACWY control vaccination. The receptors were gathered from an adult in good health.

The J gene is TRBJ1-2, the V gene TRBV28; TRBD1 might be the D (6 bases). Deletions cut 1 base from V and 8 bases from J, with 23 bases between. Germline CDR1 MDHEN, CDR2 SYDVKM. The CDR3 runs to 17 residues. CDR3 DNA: TGTGCCAGCAGTTTATTAGCGGGGGGGCAGGCGCCTTACGGCTACACCTTC. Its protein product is CASSLLAGGQAPYGYTF.

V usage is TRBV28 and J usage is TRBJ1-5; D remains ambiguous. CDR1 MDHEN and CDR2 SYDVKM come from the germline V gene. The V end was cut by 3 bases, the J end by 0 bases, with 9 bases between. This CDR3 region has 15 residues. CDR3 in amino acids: CASSFPGNSNQPQHF. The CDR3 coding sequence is TGTGCCAGCAGTTTTCCCGGAAATAGCAATCAGCCCCAGCATTTT.

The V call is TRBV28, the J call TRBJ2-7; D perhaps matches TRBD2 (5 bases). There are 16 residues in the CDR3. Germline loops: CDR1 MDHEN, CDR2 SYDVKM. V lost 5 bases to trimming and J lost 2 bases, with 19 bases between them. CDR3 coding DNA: TGTGCCAGCAGTCTCCCCTCAATAGCGCTTCCCTACGAGCAGTACTTC. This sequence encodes CASSLPSIALPYEQYF.

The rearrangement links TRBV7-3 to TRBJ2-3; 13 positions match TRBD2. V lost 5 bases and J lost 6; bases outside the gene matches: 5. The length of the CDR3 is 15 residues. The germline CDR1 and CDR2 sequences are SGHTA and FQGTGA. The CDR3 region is CASSQLAGGRDTQYF. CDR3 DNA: TGTGCCAGCAGCCAACTAGCGGGAGGGCGGGATACGCAGTATTTT.

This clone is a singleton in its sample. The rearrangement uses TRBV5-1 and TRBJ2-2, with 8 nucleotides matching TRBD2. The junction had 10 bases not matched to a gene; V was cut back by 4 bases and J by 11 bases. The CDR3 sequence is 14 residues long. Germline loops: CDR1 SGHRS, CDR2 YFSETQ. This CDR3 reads CASSPLSGGRELFF. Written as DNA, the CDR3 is TGCGCCAGCAGCCCCCTCTCGGGGGGGCGAGAGCTGTTTTTT. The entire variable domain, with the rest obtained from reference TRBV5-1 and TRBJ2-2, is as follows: KAGVTQTPRYLIKTRGQQVTLSCSPISGHRSVSWYQQTPGQGLQFLFEYFSETQRNKGNFPGRFSGRQFSNSRSEMNVSTLELGDSALYLCASSPLSGGRELFFGEGSRLTVL.

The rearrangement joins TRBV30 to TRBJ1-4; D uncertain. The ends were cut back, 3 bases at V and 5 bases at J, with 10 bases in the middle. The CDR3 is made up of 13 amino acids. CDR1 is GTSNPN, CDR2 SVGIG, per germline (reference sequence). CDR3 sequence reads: CAWSPGNNEKLFF. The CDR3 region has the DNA TGTGCCTGGAGCCCGGGGAACAATGAAAAACTGTTTTTT.

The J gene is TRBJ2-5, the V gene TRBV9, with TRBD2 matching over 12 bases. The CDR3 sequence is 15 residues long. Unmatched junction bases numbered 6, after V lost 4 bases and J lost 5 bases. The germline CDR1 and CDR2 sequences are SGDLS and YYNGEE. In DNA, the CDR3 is TGTGCCAGCAGCCCTAGCGGGAGGGCCTCGGAGACCCAGTACTTC. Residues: CASSPSGRASETQYF. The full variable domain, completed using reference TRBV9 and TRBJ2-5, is DSGVTQTPKHLITATGQRVTLRCSPRSGDLSVYWYQQSLDQGLQFLIQYYNGEERAKGNILERFSAQQFPDLHSELNLSSLELGDSALYFCASSPSGRASETQYFGPGTRLLVL.

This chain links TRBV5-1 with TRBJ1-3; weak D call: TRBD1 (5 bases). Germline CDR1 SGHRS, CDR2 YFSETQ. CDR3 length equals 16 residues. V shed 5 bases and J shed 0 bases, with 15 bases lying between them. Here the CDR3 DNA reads TGCGCCAGCAGTTCCCAGACAGCCTCCTCTGGAAACACCATATATTTT. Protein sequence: CASSSQTASSGNTIYF.

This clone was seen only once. The CDR3 loop reads CASSRGVQETQYF. Written as DNA, the CDR3 is TGTGCCAGCAGCCGGGGGGTCCAAGAGACCCAGTACTTC. The chain joins TRBV5-4 to TRBJ2-5, with TRBD2 identical over 7 bases. V was clipped by 4 bases and J by 1 base; unmatched bases: 1. The CDR3 consists of 13 residues. CDR1 SGHNT and CDR2 YYREEE come from the germline V gene (reference sequence). Combining the CDR3 with reference TRBV5-4 and TRBJ2-5 gives the whole variable domain ETGVTQSPTHLIKTRGQQVTLRCSSQSGHNTVSWYQQALGQGPQFIFQYYREEENGRGNFPPRFSGLQFPNYSSELNVNALELDDSALYLCASSRGVQETQYFGPGTRLLVL.

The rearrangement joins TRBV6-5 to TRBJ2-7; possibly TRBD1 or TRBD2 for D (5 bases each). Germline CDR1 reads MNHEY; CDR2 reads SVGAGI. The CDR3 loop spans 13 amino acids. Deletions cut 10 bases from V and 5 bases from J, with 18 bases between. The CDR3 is CATKRGRDHEQYF. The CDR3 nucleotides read TGTGCCACCAAAAGGGGCAGGGACCACGAGCAGTACTTC.

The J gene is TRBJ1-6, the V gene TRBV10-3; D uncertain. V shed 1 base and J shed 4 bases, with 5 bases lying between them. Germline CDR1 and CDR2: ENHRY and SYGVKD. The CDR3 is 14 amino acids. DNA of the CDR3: TGTGCCATCAGTGAGTTCCAGTATAATTCACCCCTCCACTTT. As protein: CAISEFQYNSPLHF.

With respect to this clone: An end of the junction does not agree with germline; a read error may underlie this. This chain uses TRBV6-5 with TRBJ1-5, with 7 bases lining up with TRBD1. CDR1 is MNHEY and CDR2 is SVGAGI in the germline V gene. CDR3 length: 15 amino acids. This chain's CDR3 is CASRLGTAPNKPQHF. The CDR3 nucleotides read TGTGCCAGCAGACTCGGGACAGCGCCCAATAAGCCCCAGCATTTT.

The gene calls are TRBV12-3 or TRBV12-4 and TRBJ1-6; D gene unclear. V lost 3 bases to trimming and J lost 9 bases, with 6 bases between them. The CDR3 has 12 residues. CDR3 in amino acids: CASSFPSSPLHF. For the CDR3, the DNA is TGTGCCAGCAGTTTTCCTAGTTCACCCCTCCACTTT.

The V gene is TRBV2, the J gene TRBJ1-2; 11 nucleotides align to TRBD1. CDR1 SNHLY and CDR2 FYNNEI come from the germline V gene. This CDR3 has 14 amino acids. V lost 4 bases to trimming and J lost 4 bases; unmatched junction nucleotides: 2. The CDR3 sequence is CASSGDRGVYGYTF. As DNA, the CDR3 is TGTGCCAGCAGTGGGGACAGGGGGGTCTATGGCTACACCTTC.

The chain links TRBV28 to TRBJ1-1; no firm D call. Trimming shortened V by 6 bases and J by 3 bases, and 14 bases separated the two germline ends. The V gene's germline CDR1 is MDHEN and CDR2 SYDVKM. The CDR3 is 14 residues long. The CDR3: CASREVSMYTEAFF. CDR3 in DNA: TGTGCCAGCAGGGAGGTGTCGATGTACACTGAAGCTTTCTTT.

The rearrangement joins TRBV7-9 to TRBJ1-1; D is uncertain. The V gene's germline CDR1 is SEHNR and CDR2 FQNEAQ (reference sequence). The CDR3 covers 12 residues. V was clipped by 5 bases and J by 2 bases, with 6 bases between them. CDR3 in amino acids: CASSQINTEAFF. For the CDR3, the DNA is TGTGCCAGCAGCCAAATCAACACTGAAGCTTTCTTT.

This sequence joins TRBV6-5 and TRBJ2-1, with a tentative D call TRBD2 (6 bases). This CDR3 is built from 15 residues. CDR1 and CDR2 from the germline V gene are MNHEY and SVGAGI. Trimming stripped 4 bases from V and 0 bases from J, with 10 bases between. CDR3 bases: TGTGCCAGCAGTTTAGCGGTGAGCTCCTACAATGAGCAGTTCTTC. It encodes CASSLAVSSYNEQFF.

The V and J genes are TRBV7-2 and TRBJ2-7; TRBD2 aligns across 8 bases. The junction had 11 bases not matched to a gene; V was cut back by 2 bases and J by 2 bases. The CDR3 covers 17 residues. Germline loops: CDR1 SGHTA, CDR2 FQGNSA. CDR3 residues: CASSLRSGERGTYEQYF. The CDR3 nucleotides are TGTGCCAGCAGCTTACGGTCCGGGGAGCGGGGGACCTACGAGCAGTACTTC.

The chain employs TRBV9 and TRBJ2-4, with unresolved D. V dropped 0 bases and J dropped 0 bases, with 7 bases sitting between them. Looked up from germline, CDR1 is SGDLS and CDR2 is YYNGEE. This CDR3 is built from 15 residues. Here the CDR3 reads CASSVDGLAKNIQYF. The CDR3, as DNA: TGTGCCAGCAGCGTAGATGGATTAGCCAAAAACATTCAGTACTTC.

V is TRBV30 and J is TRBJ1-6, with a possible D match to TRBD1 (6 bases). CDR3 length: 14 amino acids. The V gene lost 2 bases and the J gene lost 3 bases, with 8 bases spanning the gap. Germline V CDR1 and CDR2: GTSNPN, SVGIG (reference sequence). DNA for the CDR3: TGTGCCTGGAGTACACAGGGCTATAATTCACCCCTCCACTTT. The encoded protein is CAWSTQGYNSPLHF.